This TCR beta chain comes out of a study of blood T cell repertoires in COVID-19. The wider study: Some COVID-19 samples were acute and others convalescent; all came from the United States, Italy and Spain. T cells, B-cell-depleted T cells, or PBMCs supplied cDNA or gDNA.

TCRdb's table, derived via immunoSEQ multiplex PCR, lists solely in-frame clones and lacks some. This sample carries 75,000 to 90,000 clones, around 81% of them seen once, and the ten largest clones take approximately 20%. Germline CDR1 is SGHNT and CDR2 is YENEEA. The V and J ends lost 3 bases and 6 bases respectively, with 12 bases between them. CDR3 size: 14 residues. The source is a man older than 75 with active or convalescent COVID-19. The genes are TRBV11-3 and TRBJ2-1; maybe TRBD2 (6 bases). Sequenced sample: peripheral blood. The CDR3 loop is CASSFGGPRNEQFF. CDR3 coding DNA: TGTGCCAGCAGCTTCGGGGGTCCGCGCAATGAGCAGTTCTTC.